The TCR beta chain described here comes from a study of T cells in Graves' hyperthyroidism and ophthalmopathy. General study results and limits: The majority of expanded thyroid clonotypes above 0.001 also appeared in blood.

The TCR beta CDR3 regions underwent amplification using RNA transcripts as the source. The HTBI primer set served for first-round RT-PCR of the TCR CDR3. Each CDR3 protein is one row after TCRdb ran MiXCR on the multiplex PCR reads. The table shows more than 550,000 distinct CDR3 sequences, with roughly 17% occurring only once. No ophthalmopathy progression within 18 months constituted stable Graves' hyperthyroidism. This clonotype was picked up many times. Its antigen remains unknown. Sequencing was performed on blood. The receptor was derived from a man aged 45-65 years with Graves' hyperthyroidism.

CDR3 in DNA: TGTGCCAGCAGTTTATTAGGGGACGAGCAGTACTTC. Encoded protein: CASSLLGDEQYF. The chain couples TRBV28 to TRBJ2-7, with TRBD1 as a possible D gene (5 bases). This CDR3 contains 12 residues. Trimming left V 1 base short and J 5 bases short, with 6 bases between. The germline gives CDR1 MDHEN, CDR2 SYDVKM.